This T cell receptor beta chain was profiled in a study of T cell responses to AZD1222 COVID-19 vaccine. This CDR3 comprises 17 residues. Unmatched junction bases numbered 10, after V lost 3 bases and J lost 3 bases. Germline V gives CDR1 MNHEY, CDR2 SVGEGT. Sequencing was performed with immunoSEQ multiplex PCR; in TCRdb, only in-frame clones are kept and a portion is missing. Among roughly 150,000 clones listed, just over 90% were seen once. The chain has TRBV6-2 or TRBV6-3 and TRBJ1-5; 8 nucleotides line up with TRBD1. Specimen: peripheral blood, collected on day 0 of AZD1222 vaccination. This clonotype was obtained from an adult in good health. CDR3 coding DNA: TGTGCCAGCAGTTATTGGGGGACAGGAATATCCAATCAGCCCCAGCATTTT. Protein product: CASSYWGTGISNQPQHF.